The 21 T cell receptor beta chains presented below share a single source sample, sequenced in a study of glioma-infiltrating T cells. Amplification of TCR alpha and beta CDR3 regions from RNA used iRepertoire nested multiplex PCR. MiXCR was run by TCRdb on the multiplex PCR reads, yielding one entry per CDR3 protein. The sample shows about 12,000 distinct CDR3 sequences, 26% of them seen only once. The sample consisted of glioma tissue, nonneoplastic brain tissue, or PBMCs (not recorded which). Source of these receptors: a human donor with low-grade glioma or glioblastoma, undergoing nonglioma brain surgery, or in good health (not recorded which).

There are a few counts of this clonotype. The CDR3, as DNA: TGTGCCAGTTCGTCCTATAATTCACCCCTCCACTTT. Its protein product is CASSSYNSPLHF. J is TRBJ1-6 and V is TRBV19; D is ambiguous. CDR1 and CDR2 (germline): LNHDA, SQIVND (reference sequence). The CDR3 loop spans 12 amino acids. V dropped 8 bases and J dropped 1 base, with 3 bases sitting between them.

V is TRBV5-1 and J is TRBJ1-3, with unresolved D. This CDR3 is 14 amino acids long. Germline values: CDR1 SGHRS, CDR2 YFSETQ. Between the trimmed V and J ends, which lost 0 bases and 6 bases, there was a span of 10 bases. The DNA of the CDR3 is TGCGCCAGCAGCTTGGACAGTCATCAAAACACCATATATTTT. This codes for CASSLDSHQNTIYF.

This clonotype was seen a few times. The chain has TRBV29-1 and TRBJ2-1; 9 nucleotides align to TRBD2. V shed 2 bases, J shed 12 bases, and the junction held 14 bases outside the gene matches. The CDR3 covers 15 residues. Germline loops: CDR1 SQVTM, CDR2 ANQGSEA. The CDR3 nucleotides are TGCAGCGTTGAACCTAGCGGGATACTAAGCGTTGGGCAGTTCTTC. Translated, it gives CSVEPSGILSVGQFF.

The V gene is TRBV2, the J gene TRBJ2-3; tentatively, D is TRBD1 (5 bases). This CDR3 contains 14 residues. Trimming pared 6 bases from V and 5 bases from J, leaving 15 bases between. CDR1 is SNHLY, CDR2 FYNNEI, per germline. CDR3: CASRLGHSGDTQYF. As DNA, the CDR3 is TGTGCCAGCAGACTCGGACACTCGGGAGATACGCAGTATTTT.

In its sample, this clonotype is medium-sized. The chain recombines TRBV6-2 or TRBV6-3 with TRBJ2-7, with unresolved D. CDR3 length: 11 residues. Per the germline V gene, CDR1 is MNHEY and CDR2 is SVGEGT. Trimming took off 4 bases at V and 4 bases at J, with 5 bases between the two ends. In DNA, the CDR3 is TGTGCCAGCAGTTTTTCGTACGAGCAGTACTTC. This sequence encodes CASSFSYEQYF.

This clonotype was detected ten times or more. This rearrangement joins TRBV11-2 to TRBJ2-3; D unclear. The V gene lost 6 bases and the J gene lost 1 base, with 14 bases spanning the gap. Germline V CDR1 and CDR2: SGHAT, FQNNGV. There are 15 residues in the CDR3. The CDR3 DNA sequence: TGTGCCAGCAGTCAGGACCCACAACGCACAGATACGCAGTATTTT. This encodes CASSQDPQRTDTQYF.

This rearrangement joins TRBV28 to TRBJ2-7; 7 positions agree with TRBD2. CDR1 is MDHEN, CDR2 SYDVKM, per germline. The J segment lost 6 bases and the V segment lost 4 bases, leaving 9 bases of the junction unmatched. The CDR3 is made up of 14 amino acids. The CDR3 DNA is TGTGCCAGCAGTTACTCGACGGGGGGAAGCGAGCAGTACTTC. Translated: CASSYSTGGSEQYF.

CDR3 bases: TGTGCCAGCAGTGGACCGTACTCGGGATCCTCAATTTATCAGCCCCAGCATTTT. Its translation: CASSGPYSGSSIYQPQHF. The rearrangement links TRBV2 to TRBJ1-5; D gene unclear. CDR3 length equals 18 residues. Germline assignment: CDR1 SNHLY and CDR2 FYNNEI. V lost 4 bases and J 5 bases, leaving 24 bases between the germline ends.

This clonotype is deemed medium-sized. The chain employs TRBV6-1 and TRBJ2-5, with TRBD2 matching over 10 bases. This CDR3 contains 16 residues. The germline V gene encodes CDR1 MNHNS and CDR2 SASEGT. Trimming removed 6 bases from V and 1 base from J; junction bases left unmatched: 8. The CDR3 DNA reads as TGTGCCAGCAGCCCTCCTGAGCGGGAGGGCCAAGAGACCCAGTACTTC. This encodes CASSPPEREGQETQYF.

V gene TRBV20-1 combines with J gene TRBJ2-7; 13 nucleotides agree with TRBD2. Trimming removed 6 bases from V and 2 bases from J; junction bases left unmatched: 7. Per the germline V gene, CDR1 is DFQATT and CDR2 is SNEGSKA (reference sequence). This CDR3 is 15 amino acids long. CDR3 sequence (DNA): TGCAGTGCCCCGCCCGGGACTAGCGGGACCTACGAGCAGTACTTC. Translating it yields CSAPPGTSGTYEQYF.

DNA of the CDR3: TGTGCCAGCAGCTTGATATTTGTGAATGAGCAGTTCTTC. Amino acids: CASSLIFVNEQFF. V gene TRBV5-8 combines with J gene TRBJ2-1; no clear D. Trimming took 1 base from V and 7 from J, leaving 9 bases between them. The length of the CDR3 is 13 residues. CDR1 is SGHTS and CDR2 is YDEGEE in the germline V gene.

Comment on this clonotype: One end of the junction varies from germline; a read error may be responsible. CDR3 sequence reads: CIARALLIGQGDYEQYF. CDR3 DNA sequence: TGCATTGCTAGAGCCCTTCTAATTGGACAGGGCGACTACGAGCAGTACTTC. The genes are TRBV20-1 and TRBJ2-7, with 8 positions matching TRBD1. CDR3 length: 17 residues. CDR1 and CDR2 from the germline V gene are DFQATT and SNEGSKA (reference sequence).

The CDR3, as DNA: TGTGCCGACTGGTCGAAACGAAGCTCTGGAAACACCATATATTTT. It yields the protein CADWSKRSSGNTIYF. The chain carries TRBV5-6 and TRBJ1-3; D gene uncertain. Per germline, CDR1 SGHDT and CDR2 YYEEEE. V lost 10 bases to trimming and J lost 0 bases, with 17 bases between them. The CDR3 extends over 15 amino acids.

The sample holds many counts of this clonotype. The chain joins TRBV27 to TRBJ2-3; the match to TRBD2 covers 11 bases. The ends lost 5 bases at V and 0 bases at J; junction bases unmatched: 4. CDR3 length: 16 amino acids. CDR1 and CDR2 (germline): MNHEY, SMNVEV (reference sequence). The CDR3 bases are TGTGCCAGCAGTCCCCTAGCGGGAGGTAGCACAGATACGCAGTATTTT. It is translated as CASSPLAGGSTDTQYF.

This clonotype is judged medium-sized (0.01 to 0.1%). The chain employs TRBV27 and TRBJ2-1, with 12 nucleotides matching TRBD1. The CDR3 loop spans 16 amino acids. V shed 6 bases and J 4 bases; nucleotides not matched to a gene: 7. Germline V gene data show CDR1 as MNHEY and CDR2 as SMNVEV (reference sequence). CDR3 DNA: TGTGCCAGCAGCGACGGGACAGGGGGCCAATACAATGAGCAGTTCTTC. Amino acids: CASSDGTGGQYNEQFF.

This clonotype was seen repeatedly, ten times or more. The CDR3 DNA sequence: TGTGCCAGTGAGGAAGATACGCAGTATTTT. Residues: CASEEDTQYF. V gene TRBV2 combines with J gene TRBJ2-3; no clear D. Per the germline V gene, CDR1 is SNHLY and CDR2 is FYNNEI. V was trimmed by 9 bases and J by 5 bases, leaving 6 bases between them. This CDR3 contains 10 residues.

The chain carries TRBV29-1 and TRBJ1-5; no clear D gene. The V end was cut by 4 bases, the J end by 0 bases, with 4 bases between. CDR3 size: 12 residues. Germline assignment: CDR1 SQVTM and CDR2 ANQGSEA. The DNA of the CDR3 is TGCAGCGTTGGGGATAGCAATCAGCCCCAGCATTTT. Residues: CSVGDSNQPQHF.

By share, this clonotype ranks as medium-sized. The chain is built from TRBV25-1 and TRBJ1-4; no definite D call. Trimming stripped 1 base from V and 7 bases from J, with 1 base between. CDR1 is MGHDK, CDR2 SYGVNS, per germline. The CDR3 totals 11 residues. CDR3 residues: CASSESEKLFF. For the CDR3, the DNA is TGTGCCAGCAGTGAATCTGAAAAACTGTTTTTT.

This clonotype has more than one count but fewer than ten. The J gene is TRBJ2-1, the V gene TRBV2; D is unresolved. Germline V gene data show CDR1 as SNHLY and CDR2 as FYNNEI. The CDR3 runs 15 residues. Trimming left V 4 bases short and J 0 bases short, with 10 bases between. This chain's CDR3 is CASSARSSSYNEQFF. CDR3 nucleotide sequence: TGTGCCAGCAGTGCTCGGAGTAGCTCCTACAATGAGCAGTTCTTC.

The rearrangement links TRBV5-1 to TRBJ2-3; D unresolved. Germline assignment: CDR1 SGHRS and CDR2 YFSETQ. Trimming cost V 4 bases and J 4 bases, with 13 bases left between them. The CDR3 is 14 residues long. The CDR3 protein is CASSPYEAADTQYF. The DNA of the CDR3 is TGCGCCAGCAGCCCTTATGAGGCCGCAGATACGCAGTATTTT.

The CDR3 is CASSLDFRTNTGELFF. In DNA form, the CDR3 reads TGTGCCAGCAGCTTAGACTTTAGGACGAACACCGGGGAGCTGTTTTTT. The chain couples TRBV7-8 to TRBJ2-2; D is uncertain. The germline V and J ends were trimmed by 1 base and 0 bases, with 9 bases remaining between them. The length of the CDR3 is 16 residues. CDR1 is SGHVS, CDR2 FQNEAQ, per germline.